This section outlines one TCR beta chain sequence together with its context. The antigen remains unidentified. The CDR3 is 15 residues long. CDR1 and CDR2 from the germline V gene are KGHSH and LQKENI. The V end was cut by 5 bases, the J end by 0 bases, with 12 bases between. This entry comes from a study of monozygotic twins with cystic fibrosis. The wider study: With about 15 PCR cycles, barcoded libraries came from around 2.9 micrograms of fragmented DNA.

Findings and limits, study-wide: Unrelated CF individuals shared fewer identical clonotypes than monozygotic CF twins. J usage was most co-twin-similar in 8 of 16 pairs, V in 13. Median Simpson clonality of approximately 0.0088 suggested naive T cells predominated.

Sequencing used immunoSEQ multiplex PCR; TCRdb keeps in-frame clones, though not all of them. This repertoire shows roughly 11,000 clones, 75% to 85% found once; its top ten account for 0.45% to 0.6%. The chain couples TRBV18 to TRBJ2-3; tentatively, D is TRBD2 (6 bases). This clonotype originated in a man aged 18 to 35 with cystic fibrosis. Sequencing was done on a sample of blood. The CDR3 reads CASSYAGISTDTQYF. CDR3 in DNA: TGTGCCAGCTCATATGCGGGGATAAGCACAGATACGCAGTATTTT.